This T cell receptor (beta chain) emerged from a study of T cell responses to AZD1222 COVID-19 vaccine. The CDR3 sequence is 13 residues long. V was shortened by 6 bases and J by 4 bases, with 12 bases between the two germline ends. CDR1 is MDHEN and CDR2 is SYDVKM in the germline V gene. The repertoire was sequenced with immunoSEQ multiplex PCR; TCRdb's copy has only in-frame clones and lacks some. The sample comprises 150,000 to 200,000 clones, approximately 91% of which are singletons, and about 1.7% rests with the top ten. This specimen was peripheral blood, taken 28 days after the second AZD1222 dose. The rearrangement links TRBV28 to TRBJ1-2, with a tentative D call TRBD1 (5 bases). This receptor was obtained from an adult who received the AZD1222 COVID-19 vaccine. The CDR3 DNA sequence: TGTGCCAGCAGCTCGACGGGGGTCTATGGCTACACCTTC. Its translation: CASSSTGVYGYTF.